This T cell receptor (beta chain) comes out of a study of T cells in pancreatic ductal adenocarcinoma. Libraries were prepared by immunoSEQ multiplex PCR; TCRdb keeps only in-frame clonotypes and omits some of them. Among 15,000 to 20,000 clones listed, 88% were seen once. The germline V gene has CDR1 GTSNPN and CDR2 SVGIG (reference sequence). The CDR3 has 15 amino acids. V lost 2 bases to trimming and J lost 5 bases; unmatched junction nucleotides: 10. The selected patients with pancreatic ductal adenocarcinoma had surgery but no neoadjuvant therapy. The specimen sequenced was PBMCs. The J gene is TRBJ2-5, the V gene TRBV30; 8 bases fit TRBD2. This TCR was recovered from a human donor with pancreatic ductal adenocarcinoma. The chain's CDR3 is CAWSSSGSLRETQYF. For the CDR3, the DNA is TGTGCCTGGAGTTCTAGCGGGTCACTCCGGGAGACCCAGTACTTC.